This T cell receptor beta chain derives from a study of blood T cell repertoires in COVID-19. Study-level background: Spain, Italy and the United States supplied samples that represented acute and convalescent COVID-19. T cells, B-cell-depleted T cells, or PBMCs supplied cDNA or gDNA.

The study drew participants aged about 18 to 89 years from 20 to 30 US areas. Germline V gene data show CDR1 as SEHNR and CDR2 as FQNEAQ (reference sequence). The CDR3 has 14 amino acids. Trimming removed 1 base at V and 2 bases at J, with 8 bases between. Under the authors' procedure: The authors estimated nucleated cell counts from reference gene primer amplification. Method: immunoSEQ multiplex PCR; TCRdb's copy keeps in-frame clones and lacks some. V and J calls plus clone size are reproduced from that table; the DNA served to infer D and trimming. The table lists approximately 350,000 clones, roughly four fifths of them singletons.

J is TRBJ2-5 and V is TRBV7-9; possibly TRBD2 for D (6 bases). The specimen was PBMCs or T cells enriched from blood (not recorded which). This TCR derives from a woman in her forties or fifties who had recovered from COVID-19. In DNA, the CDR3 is TGTGCCAGCAGCTTAGTGGAGGGTCAAGAGACCCAGTACTTC. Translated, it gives CASSLVEGQETQYF.